These T cell receptor beta chains were read from a single sample in a study of identical twins. One entry per CDR3 protein, called by TCRdb with MiXCR from the 5' RACE reads. This sample yields around 490,000 distinct CDR3 sequences, of which roughly 15% are seen a single time; roughly 0.43% belongs to the top ten. The same sample was also used in a study of yellow fever vaccine responses in identical twins.

Specimen: CD4+ T cells sorted from blood. The receptors originated from a woman between 18 and 29 years old in good health. The CDR3 runs from the conserved cysteine through the conserved F or W. The order of the fields is D gene, J gene, V gene, clone size, CDR3 protein, CDR3 DNA. A D gene is named only where the DNA matches it firmly. Not every row has a clone size; where given, it reads once, few, many or a size class.

D gene: TRBD1; J gene: TRBJ1-1; V gene: TRBV6-5; clone size: .; CDR3 protein: CASRYLQGGRTEAFF; CDR3 DNA: TGTGCCAGCAGATACTTACAGGGGGGTCGCACTGAAGCTTTCTTT
D gene: TRBD1; J gene: TRBJ2-1; V gene: TRBV28; clone size: few; CDR3 protein: CASSFGDRDLYNEQFF; CDR3 DNA: TGTGCCAGCAGTTTTGGGGACAGGGACCTCTACAATGAGCAGTTCTTC
D gene: .; J gene: TRBJ2-1; V gene: TRBV5-1; clone size: many; CDR3 protein: CASSLDWEQFF; CDR3 DNA: TGCGCCAGCAGCTTGGATTGGGAGCAGTTCTTC
D gene: .; J gene: TRBJ1-5; V gene: TRBV11-2; clone size: few; CDR3 protein: CASSPSPTGQPQHF; CDR3 DNA: TGTGCCAGCAGCCCTAGCCCAACAGGGCAGCCCCAGCATTTT
D gene: .; J gene: TRBJ2-1; V gene: TRBV11-1; clone size: .; CDR3 protein: CASSKPPFSGSGSYNEQFF; CDR3 DNA: TGTGCCAGCAGCAAACCACCCTTTAGTGGTAGCGGTTCTTACAATGAGCAGTTCTTC
D gene: TRBD1; J gene: TRBJ2-1; V gene: TRBV12-3/TRBV12-4; clone size: few; CDR3 protein: CASTEDRVINEQFF; CDR3 DNA: TGTGCCAGCACCGAGGACAGGGTTATCAATGAGCAGTTCTTC
D gene: .; J gene: TRBJ2-1; V gene: TRBV28; clone size: .; CDR3 protein: CASSFFARAREVGSSYNEQFF; CDR3 DNA: TGTGCCAGCAGTTTTTTTGCGCGGGCCCGAGAGGTTGGAAGCTCCTACAATGAGCAGTTCTTC
D gene: .; J gene: TRBJ2-3; V gene: TRBV7-6; clone size: few; CDR3 protein: CASSLSTVADTQYF; CDR3 DNA: TGTGCCAGCAGCTTATCCACCGTCGCAGATACGCAGTATTTT
D gene: TRBD2; J gene: TRBJ2-7; V gene: TRBV7-3; clone size: few; CDR3 protein: CASRPSGSSSEQYF; CDR3 DNA: TGTGCCAGCAGGCCTAGCGGGAGTTCGTCTGAGCAGTACTTC
D gene: .; J gene: TRBJ1-6; V gene: TRBV5-1; clone size: few; CDR3 protein: CASSFGGSSYNSPLHF; CDR3 DNA: TGCGCCAGCAGCTTCGGCGGGAGCTCCTATAATTCACCCCTCCACTTT
D gene: TRBD2; J gene: TRBJ2-5; V gene: TRBV2; clone size: few; CDR3 protein: CASSGDSGPQETQYF; CDR3 DNA: TGTGCCAGCAGTGGGGATAGCGGGCCCCAAGAGACCCAGTACTTC